Listed below are T cell receptor beta chains from one sample, sequenced in a study of T cell responses to AZD1222 COVID-19 vaccine. Generated by immunoSEQ multiplex PCR, the TCRdb table keeps only in-frame clones and is missing some. The sample consists of about 150,000 clones, less than 90% of them appearing once. This specimen was peripheral blood, taken after recovery from COVID-19. These receptor sequences come from an adult who had recovered from COVID-19. The CDR3 runs from the conserved cysteine through the conserved F or W. A D gene is named only where the DNA matches it firmly. Only part of the rows carry a size: once, few, many, or a class if the clone is expanded.

d_call	clone_size	cdr3_length	v_call	j_call	cdr3_aa
TRBD1	.	15	TRBV4-3	TRBJ2-3	CASSQSTGSADTQYF
TRBD1	once	12	TRBV29-1	TRBJ2-7	CSVLGQAYEQYF
.	once	14	TRBV10-2	TRBJ2-1	CASSETTPGDEQFF
.	.	12	TRBV27	TRBJ1-1	CASSPNRAEAFF
TRBD1	.	12	TRBV2	TRBJ2-7	CASSGQGYEQYF
.	.	14	TRBV7-2	TRBJ2-7	CASSLYPRSYEQYF
.	.	15	TRBV7-9	TRBJ1-1	CASQTGEEMNTEAFF
TRBD2	.	16	TRBV5-1	TRBJ2-2	CASKLLAGGTTGELFF
.	once	13	TRBV6-6	TRBJ2-1	CASTLDYYNEQFF
.	.	18	TRBV3-1/TRBV3-2	TRBJ2-3	CASSQERAEILGTDTQYF
.	.	13	TRBV7-2	TRBJ1-2	CASSLGPAYGYTF
.	.	15	TRBV6-5	TRBJ1-6	CASSYSGQGHSPLHF
.	.	14	TRBV18	TRBJ1-4	CASSPIATNEKLFF
.	.	14	TRBV6-5	TRBJ1-4	CATRTGTENEKLFF
.	.	16	TRBV10-1	TRBJ1-1	CASSESFFPRGTEAFF
TRBD1	.	15	TRBV5-6	TRBJ1-1	CASSFAGGLNTEAFF
TRBD1	.	12	TRBV10-3	TRBJ2-7	CAIQQQGDEQYF
.	.	12	TRBV1	TRBJ2-5	CTSSLTDRNQYF
.	.	13	TRBV12-5	TRBJ1-1	CASGLDLDTEAFF
TRBD1	.	16	TRBV6-5	TRBJ2-7	CASSLTAGTGGGQQYF
.	.	14	TRBV25-1	TRBJ1-2	CASKEAGENYGYTF
.	.	15	TRBV28	TRBJ2-7	CASSSPTTASYEQYF
.	.	10	TRBV2	TRBJ2-7	CASQGYEQYF
.	few	13	TRBV7-3	TRBJ1-1	CASSLRGSTEAFF
.	.	15	TRBV2	TRBJ2-1	CASSEGLAKEGEQFF
TRBD1	.	12	TRBV12-3/TRBV12-4	TRBJ1-2	CAIPTGNYGYTF
.	.	18	TRBV25-1	TRBJ1-1	CASSEYETGPFMNTEAFF
.	.	15	TRBV27	TRBJ1-4	CASSQITAGDEKLFF
.	once	16	TRBV5-1	TRBJ1-2	CASSLNPGTQSYGYTF
TRBD1	.	20	TRBV5-1	TRBJ1-1	CASSLGTAGSNRGVATEAFF
.	.	14	TRBV18	TRBJ1-1	CASSPGQGNTEAFF
.	.	16	TRBV27	TRBJ2-3	CASSSPGLDGTDTQYF
.	.	15	TRBV5-1	TRBJ2-3	CASSLDSGGGDTQYF
TRBD2	.	13	TRBV28	TRBJ2-7	CASSRGGADEQYF
.	.	15	TRBV7-9	TRBJ2-7	CASSSEERSLYEQYF
.	.	13	TRBV20-1	TRBJ1-1	CSASDGWNTEAFF
TRBD1	.	16	TRBV5-1	TRBJ2-7	CASSLHPRQGGNEQYF
.	.	13	TRBV12-3/TRBV12-4	TRBJ2-5	CASSTSLRETQYF
.	.	14	TRBV7-3	TRBJ2-1	CASSHRGLEDEQFF
.	few	15	TRBV7-2	TRBJ2-7	CASSLEEWSSYEQYF
TRBD2	.	13	TRBV15	TRBJ2-1	CATQTSGGFEQFF
.	.	14	TRBV7-9	TRBJ2-2	CASSFDFISGELFF
TRBD1	.	13	TRBV5-1	TRBJ2-7	CASSWTGVYEQYF
.	once	13	TRBV5-1	TRBJ1-2	CASSSGGNYGYTF
.	.	13	TRBV5-6	TRBJ1-1	CASSFSPNTEAFF
.	.	15	TRBV7-2	TRBJ1-1	CASSPFGSGGTEAFF
.	.	16	TRBV15	TRBJ1-4	CATSRGGSTTNEKLFF
.	.	16	TRBV19	TRBJ1-3	CASSVQVRTSGNTIYF
TRBD1	.	16	TRBV2	TRBJ1-5	CASRSDRGRRGQPQHF
.	once	13	TRBV9	TRBJ2-7	CASSPPGTYEQYF
TRBD1	once	16	TRBV18	TRBJ1-1	CASSPNVGQSYTEAFF
TRBD2	.	18	TRBV24-1	TRBJ2-7	CATSDRNPTSGSLYEQYF
.	once	15	TRBV2	TRBJ2-3	CASSEDGLPTDTQYF
TRBD2	.	15	TRBV18	TRBJ2-7	CASSVTSGRAEEQYF
.	.	13	TRBV10-3	TRBJ2-7	CAISGLESGEQYF
.	once	14	TRBV10-3	TRBJ1-2	CAISESTINYGYTF
.	many	15	TRBV5-5	TRBJ1-2	CASSLNREALYGYTF
TRBD1	.	13	TRBV19	TRBJ2-1	CASSRQGYNEQFF
TRBD1	once	14	TRBV9	TRBJ1-1	CASSITGGDTEAFF